The 21 T cell receptor beta chains below were found in one sample sequenced in a study of T cell repertoires in cytomegalovirus infection. TCRdb reprocessed the reads via MiXCR and lists one record per CDR3 protein. Of 650,000 to 900,000 distinct CDR3 sequences in the sample, about 28% are singletons; the top ten hold around 12%. These TCRs' antigens remain unknown. Sequences were derived from cultured CD8+ T cells from PBMCs, sampled from culture after CMV antigen stimulation. Receptors originate from a human donor in good health (CMV status not recorded). Some clones in this sample may be carry-over from other donors' samples.

This clonotype came up a few times. The rearrangement joins TRBV12-3 or TRBV12-4 to TRBJ1-5; 7 nucleotides line up with TRBD1. The trim removed 4 bases at V and 5 bases at J, leaving 8 bases unmatched. The length of the CDR3 is 15 residues. As DNA, the CDR3 is TGTGCCAGCAGTTGGGCAGGGGGGTTCGATCAGCCCCAGCATTTT. It codes for CASSWAGGFDQPQHF.

The DNA of the CDR3 is TGTGCCAGCAGTTCTGACAGCTTTAGCAATCAGCCCCAGCATTTT. Translated, it gives CASSSDSFSNQPQHF. The genes are TRBV27 and TRBJ1-5; possibly TRBD1 for D (5 bases). The CDR3 loop spans 15 amino acids. The ends were cut back, 4 bases at V and 0 bases at J, with 10 bases in the middle. The germline V gene encodes CDR1 MNHEY and CDR2 SMNVEV (reference sequence).

The chain carries TRBV7-9 and TRBJ1-2; D gene ambiguous. Germline values: CDR1 SEHNR, CDR2 FQNEAQ (reference sequence). V lost 4 bases to trimming and J lost 8 bases, with 8 bases between them. The CDR3 totals 11 residues. This CDR3 is CASSSERGYTF. In nucleotides, the CDR3 is TGTGCCAGCAGCTCCGAGCGGGGCTACACCTTC.

The genes are TRBV29-1 and TRBJ2-1, with D uncertain. V lost 3 bases and J lost 0, with 12 bases in between. The CDR3 loop spans 15 amino acids. In germline, CDR1 is SQVTM, CDR2 ANQGSEA. CDR3 DNA: TGCAGCGTTGATCCAGACACCAGCTCCTACAATGAGCAGTTCTTC. Residues: CSVDPDTSSYNEQFF.

The CDR3 region has the DNA TGTGCCACCAGCTTCGCAGCGTGGAACACCGGGGAGCTGTTTTTT. Protein sequence: CATSFAAWNTGELFF. The V gene is TRBV15, the J gene TRBJ2-2; D is unresolved. The CDR3 consists of 15 residues. Trimming took 5 bases from V and 1 from J, leaving 11 bases between them. Germline V gene data show CDR1 as LNHNV and CDR2 as YYDKDF (reference sequence).

The sample holds a few counts of this clonotype. The rearrangement uses TRBV6-5 and TRBJ2-2, with D possibly called TRBD1 or TRBD2 (7 bases each). This CDR3 is 18 amino acids long. The V gene lost 0 bases and the J gene lost 1 base, with 15 bases spanning the gap. Germline lookup yields CDR1 MNHEY and CDR2 SVGAGI. CDR3 in amino acids: CASSYSKAGQLNTGELFF. The CDR3 nucleotides read TGTGCCAGCAGTTACTCGAAAGCGGGACAGTTGAACACCGGGGAGCTGTTTTTT.

The rearrangement links TRBV20-1 to TRBJ2-5, with 16 nucleotides matching TRBD2. The V gene's germline CDR1 is DFQATT and CDR2 SNEGSKA (reference sequence). This CDR3 spans 17 amino acids. Germline trimming cut 3 bases from V and 1 base from J; bases unmatched to any gene: 5. The CDR3 DNA reads as TGCAGTGCTAGGGGACTAGCGGGGGGGCTGATCCAAGAGACCCAGTACTTC. Translation gives CSARGLAGGLIQETQYF.

A remark on this clonotype: One base away lies a much larger clone, so this may be a sequencing read error. The V gene is TRBV12-3 or TRBV12-4, the J gene TRBJ1-2, with D possibly matching TRBD1 (5 bases). The CDR3 has 16 amino acids. The CDR3 sequence is CASTWGIDLPNCGYTF. The DNA for the CDR3 is TGTGCCAGCACCTGGGGGATAGACCTTCCTAACTGTGGCTACACCTTC.

This clonotype has a count of ten or more. V and J are TRBV6-5 and TRBJ1-1, with a tentative D call TRBD1 (6 bases). The germline V and J ends were trimmed by 2 bases and 5 bases, with 12 bases remaining between them. The CDR3 is 14 residues long. Looked up from germline, CDR1 is MNHEY and CDR2 is SVGAGI. CDR3 nucleotide sequence: TGTGCCAGCAGTTACGACGGGGGCCGGACTGAAGCTTTCTTT. Encoded protein: CASSYDGGRTEAFF.

This clonotype appeared a few times. The chain links TRBV29-1 to TRBJ2-7, with D maybe TRBD1 (6 bases). The germline V gene encodes CDR1 SQVTM and CDR2 ANQGSEA. The CDR3 is made up of 13 amino acids. V was clipped by 3 bases and J by 3 bases, with 12 bases between them. CDR3 coding DNA: TGCAGCGTTGAGTCAGGGGCACGCTACGAGCAGTACTTC. Amino acids: CSVESGARYEQYF.

The V gene is TRBV5-6, the J gene TRBJ2-4; D is undetermined. The CDR3 spans 14 residues. V was clipped by 0 bases and J by 8 bases, with 12 bases between them. Germline lookup yields CDR1 SGHDT and CDR2 YYEEEE. DNA for the CDR3: TGTGCCAGCAGCTTGGCCCACAGCCAAGACATTCAGTACTTC. This sequence encodes CASSLAHSQDIQYF. The variable domain in full, completed from reference TRBV5-6 and TRBJ2-4, reads DAGVTQSPTHLIKTRGQQVTLRCSPKSGHDTVSWYQQALGQGPQFIFQYYEEEERQRGNFPDRFSGHQFPNYSSELNVNALLLGDSALYLCASSLAHSQDIQYFGAGTRLSVL.

This clonotype was counted ten times or more. The chain is built from TRBV7-6 and TRBJ2-1, with 14 bases matching TRBD2. CDR1 and CDR2 (germline): SGHVS, FNYEAQ. Trimming cost V 5 bases and J 2 bases; bases outside gene matches: 8. CDR3 length equals 18 residues. Written as DNA, the CDR3 is TGTGCCAGCAGCCCCGGGACTAGCGGGGGTCAGGCCTACAATGAGCAGTTCTTC. This translates into CASSPGTSGGQAYNEQFF.

This clonotype was detected once. The J gene is TRBJ2-3, the V gene TRBV15; 9 positions match TRBD1. The CDR3 loop spans 13 amino acids. Germline V gene sequence: CDR1 LNHNV, CDR2 YYDKDF (reference sequence). V was pared by 8 bases and J by 3 bases, with 3 bases of the junction left unmatched. The CDR3 DNA reads as TGTGCCACCGGACAGGGGTTTACAGATACGCAGTATTTT. Translation: CATGQGFTDTQYF.

The V gene is TRBV7-9, the J gene TRBJ2-3; D gene ambiguous. Germline CDR1 is SEHNR and CDR2 is FQNEAQ (reference sequence). V shed 3 bases and J shed 0 bases, with 10 bases lying between them. The CDR3 runs to 15 residues. CDR3 amino acids: CASSLLETSTDTQYF. The CDR3 bases are TGTGCCAGCAGCTTGCTCGAAACTAGCACAGATACGCAGTATTTT.

The chain recombines TRBV2 with TRBJ2-3; 10 bases map to TRBD2. The CDR3 extends over 16 amino acids. CDR1 and CDR2 (germline): SNHLY, FYNNEI. J lost 1 base, V lost 11 bases, and 12 bases had no gene match. The CDR3 DNA reads TGTGCCTGGTTCCCCCTCGGACTAGCGGGCACAGATACGCAGTATTTT. As protein: CAWFPLGLAGTDTQYF.

As regards this clonotype: Given a much more abundant clone one base away, this may be a read error. This rearrangement joins TRBV7-6 to TRBJ2-5, with 10 bases lining up with TRBD2. CDR1 and CDR2 from the germline V gene are SGHVS and FNYEAQ. The J segment lost 9 bases and the V segment lost 6 bases, leaving 13 bases of the junction unmatched. The CDR3 loop spans 15 amino acids. In DNA form, the CDR3 reads TGTGCCAGCAGTAGTAGCGGGGGGCCTCAAGGGGCCCAGTACTTC. Protein: CASSSSGGPQGAQYF.

V and J are TRBV28 and TRBJ2-4; 7 bases are shared with TRBD2. Germline lookup yields CDR1 MDHEN and CDR2 SYDVKM. The CDR3 sequence is 21 residues long. V lost 3 bases, J lost 8 bases, and 28 bases stayed unmatched. Written as DNA, the CDR3 is TGTGCCAGCAGTTTCCTGTACTATCTTGACAGACAAGAAGATGGGGGGGACATTCAGTACTTC. It is translated as CASSFLYYLDRQEDGGDIQYF. The whole variable domain, remainder taken from reference TRBV28 and TRBJ2-4, is DVKVTQSSRYLVKRTGEKVFLECVQDMDHENMFWYRQDPGLGLRLIYFSYDVKMKEKGDIPEGYSVSREKKERFSLILESASTNQTSMYLCASSFLYYLDRQEDGGDIQYFGAGTRLSVL.

The genes are TRBV7-9 and TRBJ2-4; 7 bases are shared with TRBD2. The junction had 3 bases not matched to a gene; V was cut back by 4 bases and J by 9 bases. Germline V gene lookup returns CDR1 SEHNR and CDR2 FQNEAQ (reference sequence). The CDR3 consists of 12 residues. CDR3 amino acids: CASSSGGGIQYF. The CDR3 nucleotides are TGTGCCAGCAGCTCGGGGGGAGGCATTCAGTACTTC. The full variable domain, in which reference TRBV7-9 and TRBJ2-4 provide the parts outside the CDR3, is DTGVSQNPRHKITKRGQNVTFRCDPISEHNRLYWYRQTLGQGPEFLTYFQNEAQLEKSRLLSDRFSAERPKGSFSTLEIQRTEQGDSAMYLCASSSGGGIQYFGAGTRLSVL.

This chain uses TRBV19 with TRBJ1-2; 7 positions agree with TRBD1. Germline V gene sequence: CDR1 LNHDA, CDR2 SQIVND (reference sequence). J lost 6 bases, V lost 4 bases, and 8 bases had no gene match. This CDR3 is built from 14 residues. The CDR3 bases are TGTGCCAGTAGTACGTCGGGACAGTTTAATGGCTACACCTTC. It codes for CASSTSGQFNGYTF.

This clonotype appeared a few times. The chain joins TRBV12-3 or TRBV12-4 to TRBJ2-5; the D gene is possibly TRBD1 (6 bases). The CDR3 totals 13 residues. V gave up 5 bases and J gave up 5 bases, with 12 bases separating them. DNA for the CDR3: TGTGCCAGCAGTGGCAGGGGCCGGGAGACCCAGTACTTC. It translates to CASSGRGRETQYF.

This clonotype has at least ten counts. The gene calls are TRBV7-8 and TRBJ1-2; the D is unclear. With 5 bases removed from V and 5 bases from J, the gap between germline ends came to 18 bases. The CDR3 totals 15 residues. Germline CDR1 and CDR2: SGHVS and FQNEAQ. CDR3 residues: CASSNQDQGGYGYTF. In nucleotides, the CDR3 is TGTGCCAGCAGCAATCAGGACCAAGGAGGGTATGGCTACACCTTC.